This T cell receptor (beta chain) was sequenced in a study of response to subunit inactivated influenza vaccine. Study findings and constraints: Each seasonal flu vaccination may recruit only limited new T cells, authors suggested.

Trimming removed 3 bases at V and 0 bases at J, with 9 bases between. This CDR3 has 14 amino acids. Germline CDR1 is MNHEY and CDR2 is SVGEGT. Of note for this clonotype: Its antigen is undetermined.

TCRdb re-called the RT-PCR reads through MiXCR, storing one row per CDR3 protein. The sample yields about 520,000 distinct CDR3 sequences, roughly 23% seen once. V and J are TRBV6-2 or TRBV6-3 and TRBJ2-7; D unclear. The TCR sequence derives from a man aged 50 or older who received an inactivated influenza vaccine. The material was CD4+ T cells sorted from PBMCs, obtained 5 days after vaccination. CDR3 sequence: CASSYLQNSYEQYF. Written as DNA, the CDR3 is TGTGCCAGCAGTTATCTCCAGAACTCCTACGAGCAGTACTTC.